These 2 T cell receptor beta chains came from one sample sequenced in a study of T cell changes during pregnancy in multiple sclerosis. Produced via immunoSEQ multiplex PCR; TCRdb's table is partial and in-frame only. The repertoire includes roughly 28,000 clones, just over 90% of them detected once, and more than 5.5% sits in the top ten. The sample consisted of CD8+ T cells from peripheral blood mononuclear cells, taken before pregnancy. Receptors originate from a female donor with multiple sclerosis, enrolled in a pregnancy study.

This chain links TRBV27 with TRBJ2-1, with D perhaps matching TRBD1 (6 bases). In germline, CDR1 is MNHEY, CDR2 SMNVEV (reference sequence). Trimming took off 8 bases at V and 2 bases at J, with 10 bases between the two ends. The CDR3 is made up of 13 amino acids. The CDR3 DNA is TGTGCCAGCTCCTCAGGGGCCTACAATGAGCAGTTCTTC. It yields the protein CASSSGAYNEQFF.

V and J are TRBV19 and TRBJ2-5; D is unresolved. Germline values: CDR1 LNHDA, CDR2 SQIVND (reference sequence). The CDR3 spans 13 residues. V was shortened by 6 bases and J by 3 bases, with 11 bases between the two germline ends. CDR3 region: CASRILGEETQYF. The CDR3 region has the DNA TGTGCCAGTAGAATTCTCGGAGAAGAGACCCAGTACTTC.